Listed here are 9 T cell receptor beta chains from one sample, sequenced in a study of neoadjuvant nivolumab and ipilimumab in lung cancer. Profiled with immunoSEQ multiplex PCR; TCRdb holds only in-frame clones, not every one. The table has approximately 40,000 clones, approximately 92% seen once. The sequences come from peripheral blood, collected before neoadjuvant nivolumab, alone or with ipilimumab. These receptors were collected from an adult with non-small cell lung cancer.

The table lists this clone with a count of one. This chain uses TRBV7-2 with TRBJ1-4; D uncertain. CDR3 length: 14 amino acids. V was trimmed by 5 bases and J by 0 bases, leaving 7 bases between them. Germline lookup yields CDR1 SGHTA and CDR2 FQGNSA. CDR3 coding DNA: TGTGCCAGCAGCCGGGATGCAACTAATGAAAAACTGTTTTTT. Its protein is CASSRDATNEKLFF.

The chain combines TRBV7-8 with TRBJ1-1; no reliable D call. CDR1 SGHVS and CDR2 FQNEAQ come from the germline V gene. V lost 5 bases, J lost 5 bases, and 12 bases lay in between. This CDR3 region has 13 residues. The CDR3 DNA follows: TGTGCCAGCAGCCTCAACAAGGAGACTGAAGCTTTCTTT. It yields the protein CASSLNKETEAFF.

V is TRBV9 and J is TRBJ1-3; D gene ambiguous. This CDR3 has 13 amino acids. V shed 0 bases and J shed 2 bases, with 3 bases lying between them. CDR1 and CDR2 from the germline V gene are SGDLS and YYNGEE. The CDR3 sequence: CASSVEAGNTIYF. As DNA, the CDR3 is TGTGCCAGCAGCGTAGAGGCTGGAAACACCATATATTTT.

The CDR3 DNA is TGTGCCAGCAGTGAAGGAGGGACTAGCAGGTACGAGCAGTACTTC. Protein product: CASSEGGTSRYEQYF. V usage is TRBV25-1 and J usage is TRBJ2-7, with 9 positions matching TRBD2. Germline trimming cut 2 bases from V and 4 bases from J; bases unmatched to any gene: 6. The germline V gene encodes CDR1 MGHDK and CDR2 SYGVNS. There are 15 residues in the CDR3.

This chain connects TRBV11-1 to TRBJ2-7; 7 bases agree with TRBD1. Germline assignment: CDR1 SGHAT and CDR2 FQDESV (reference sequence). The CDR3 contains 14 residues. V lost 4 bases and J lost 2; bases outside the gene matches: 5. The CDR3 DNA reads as TGTGCCAGCAGCTCAAACAGGGGCCCCTACGAGCAGTACTTC. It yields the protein CASSSNRGPYEQYF.

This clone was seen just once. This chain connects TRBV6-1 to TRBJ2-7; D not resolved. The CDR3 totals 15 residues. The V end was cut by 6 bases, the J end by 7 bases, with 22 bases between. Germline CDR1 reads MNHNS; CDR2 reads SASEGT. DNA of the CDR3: TGTGCCAGCAGCCCCACCCGAGCGCCGGTGTGGGAGCAGTACTTC. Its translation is CASSPTRAPVWEQYF.

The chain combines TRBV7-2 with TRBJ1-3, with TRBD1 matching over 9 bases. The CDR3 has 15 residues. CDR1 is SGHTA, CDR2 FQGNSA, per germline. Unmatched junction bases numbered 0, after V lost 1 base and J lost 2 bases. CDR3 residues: CASSLGQGAGNTIYF. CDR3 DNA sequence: TGTGCCAGCAGCTTAGGACAGGGGGCTGGAAACACCATATATTTT.

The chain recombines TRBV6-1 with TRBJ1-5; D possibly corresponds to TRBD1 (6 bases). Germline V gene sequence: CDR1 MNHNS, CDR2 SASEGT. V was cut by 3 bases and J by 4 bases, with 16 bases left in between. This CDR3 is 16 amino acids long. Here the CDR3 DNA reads TGTGCCAGCAGTGAGGGGGCAGGGCCTGAGAATCAGCCCCAGCATTTT. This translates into CASSEGAGPENQPQHF.

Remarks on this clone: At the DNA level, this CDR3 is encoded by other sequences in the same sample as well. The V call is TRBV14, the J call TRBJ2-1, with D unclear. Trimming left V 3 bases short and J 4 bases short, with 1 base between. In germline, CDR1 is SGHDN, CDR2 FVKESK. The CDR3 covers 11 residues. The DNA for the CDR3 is TGTGCCAGCAGCCAGTACAATGAGCAGTTCTTC. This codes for CASSQYNEQFF.